The 8 T cell receptor beta chains in this list originate from one sample, sequenced in a study of blood T cell repertoires in COVID-19. Sequencing used immunoSEQ multiplex PCR; TCRdb keeps in-frame clones, though not all of them. The table lists some 100,000 clones, over 80% of them singletons. Source material: peripheral blood. All receptors come from a human donor with active COVID-19. The donor label of this sample is uncertain.

The CDR3 loop is CASSYDRANSPLHF. In nucleotides, the CDR3 is TGTGCCAGCAGCTACGACAGGGCGAATTCACCCCTCCACTTT. The V call is TRBV9, the J call TRBJ1-6; TRBD1 matches 7 bases. CDR3 size: 14 residues. Germline trimming cut 4 bases from V and 7 bases from J; bases unmatched to any gene: 5. In germline, CDR1 is SGDLS, CDR2 YYNGEE. Supplemented by reference TRBV9 and TRBJ1-6, the full variable domain reads DSGVTQTPKHLITATGQRVTLRCSPRSGDLSVYWYQQSLDQGLQFLIQYYNGEERAKGNILERFSAQQFPDLHSELNLSSLELGDSALYFCASSYDRANSPLHFGNGTRLTVT.

The CDR3 DNA sequence: TGTGCCAGCAGCGGCGGGGGTCGTTACGAGCAGTACTTC. This sequence encodes CASSGGGRYEQYF. The rearrangement uses TRBV9 and TRBJ2-7; 7 positions match TRBD2. Per the germline V gene, CDR1 is SGDLS and CDR2 is YYNGEE. V lost 3 bases and J lost 4; bases outside the gene matches: 4. This CDR3 contains 13 residues. The complete variable domain, with remaining parts taken from reference TRBV9 and TRBJ2-7, reads DSGVTQTPKHLITATGQRVTLRCSPRSGDLSVYWYQQSLDQGLQFLIQYYNGEERAKGNILERFSAQQFPDLHSELNLSSLELGDSALYFCASSGGGRYEQYFGPGTRLTVT.

The chain has TRBV9 and TRBJ2-3; 11 nucleotides line up with TRBD2. The CDR3 runs 15 residues. J lost 4 bases, V lost 0 bases, and 1 base had no gene match. The germline V gene encodes CDR1 SGDLS and CDR2 YYNGEE. The CDR3 is CASSVVAGGPDTQYF. As DNA, the CDR3 is TGTGCCAGCAGCGTAGTAGCGGGGGGGCCAGATACGCAGTATTTT.

The CDR3 here is CASSGTGVTEAFF. The CDR3 bases are TGTGCCAGCAGCGGGACAGGGGTGACTGAAGCTTTCTTT. The chain uses TRBV12-3 or TRBV12-4 and TRBJ1-1, with 10 nucleotides matching TRBD1. The CDR3 is 13 residues long. V was pared by 6 bases and J by 5 bases, with 3 bases of the junction left unmatched.

The table lists this clone with a count of one. The V call is TRBV5-6, the J call TRBJ1-2, with D tentatively TRBD1 (6 bases). Per the germline V gene, CDR1 is SGHDT and CDR2 is YYEEEE. The CDR3 spans 16 residues. With 4 bases removed from V and 6 bases from J, the gap between germline ends came to 22 bases. The CDR3 loop is CASSPRGSGTRNGYTF. CDR3 coding DNA: TGTGCCAGCAGCCCTCGGGGATCCGGGACACGGAATGGCTACACCTTC.

The table lists this clone with a count of one. The chain links TRBV7-9 to TRBJ2-2, with 12 nucleotides matching TRBD1. Trimming removed 5 bases from V and 4 bases from J; junction bases left unmatched: 2. Germline CDR1 reads SEHNR; CDR2 reads FQNEAQ (reference sequence). This CDR3 spans 15 amino acids. CDR3 region: CASSPGQGATGELFF. The CDR3, as DNA: TGTGCCAGCAGCCCGGGACAGGGGGCCACCGGGGAGCTGTTTTTT.

The rearrangement joins TRBV6-6 to TRBJ1-1; TRBD1 matches at 7 bases. The CDR3 has 16 amino acids. V shed 4 bases, J shed 1 base, and the junction held 9 bases outside the gene matches. Per the germline V gene, CDR1 is MNHNY and CDR2 is SVGAGI (reference sequence). CDR3 sequence reads: CASSSPLAGGNTEAFF. The CDR3 bases are TGTGCCAGCAGTTCCCCCTTGGCAGGGGGGAACACTGAAGCTTTCTTT.

The chain employs TRBV13 and TRBJ1-2; maybe TRBD1 (5 bases). The CDR3 contains 16 residues. CDR1 and CDR2 (germline): PRHDT, FYEKMQ (reference sequence). V lost 5 bases and J 3 bases, leaving 19 bases between the germline ends. CDR3 nucleotides: TGTGCCAGCAGCCCAACGGGAGCGGGGCCCGACTATGGCTACACCTTC. This encodes CASSPTGAGPDYGYTF.